This T cell receptor beta chain is from a study of spatial heterogeneity in lung cancer. General study results and limits: Tumor mutation count correlated with how many alpha and beta TCRs expanded intratumorally.

This clonotype came up many times. Its antigen remains unknown. With 2 bases removed from V and 2 bases from J, the gap between germline ends came to 9 bases. This CDR3 contains 14 residues. Germline CDR1 is SGHVS and CDR2 is FNYEAQ. The time point: sample taken at primary tumor resection. 72 TRACERx patients with early, untreated non-small cell lung cancer donated samples. Every TCR cDNA molecule carried a tag that served as a unique molecular identifier. TCRdb reanalysed the 5' RACE reads using MiXCR and keeps one entry per CDR3 protein. This repertoire shows 8,000 to 10,000 distinct CDR3 sequences, around 8.7% found once; its top ten account for more than 10%.

This clonotype was sampled from a female donor with early-stage non-small cell lung cancer. The V gene is TRBV7-6, the J gene TRBJ2-5; possibly TRBD2 for D (5 bases). The material was lung tumor tissue, obtained at surgery. The CDR3 loop reads CASSLTGWQETQYF. CDR3 DNA sequence: TGTGCCAGCAGCTTAACGGGATGGCAAGAGACCCAGTACTTC.